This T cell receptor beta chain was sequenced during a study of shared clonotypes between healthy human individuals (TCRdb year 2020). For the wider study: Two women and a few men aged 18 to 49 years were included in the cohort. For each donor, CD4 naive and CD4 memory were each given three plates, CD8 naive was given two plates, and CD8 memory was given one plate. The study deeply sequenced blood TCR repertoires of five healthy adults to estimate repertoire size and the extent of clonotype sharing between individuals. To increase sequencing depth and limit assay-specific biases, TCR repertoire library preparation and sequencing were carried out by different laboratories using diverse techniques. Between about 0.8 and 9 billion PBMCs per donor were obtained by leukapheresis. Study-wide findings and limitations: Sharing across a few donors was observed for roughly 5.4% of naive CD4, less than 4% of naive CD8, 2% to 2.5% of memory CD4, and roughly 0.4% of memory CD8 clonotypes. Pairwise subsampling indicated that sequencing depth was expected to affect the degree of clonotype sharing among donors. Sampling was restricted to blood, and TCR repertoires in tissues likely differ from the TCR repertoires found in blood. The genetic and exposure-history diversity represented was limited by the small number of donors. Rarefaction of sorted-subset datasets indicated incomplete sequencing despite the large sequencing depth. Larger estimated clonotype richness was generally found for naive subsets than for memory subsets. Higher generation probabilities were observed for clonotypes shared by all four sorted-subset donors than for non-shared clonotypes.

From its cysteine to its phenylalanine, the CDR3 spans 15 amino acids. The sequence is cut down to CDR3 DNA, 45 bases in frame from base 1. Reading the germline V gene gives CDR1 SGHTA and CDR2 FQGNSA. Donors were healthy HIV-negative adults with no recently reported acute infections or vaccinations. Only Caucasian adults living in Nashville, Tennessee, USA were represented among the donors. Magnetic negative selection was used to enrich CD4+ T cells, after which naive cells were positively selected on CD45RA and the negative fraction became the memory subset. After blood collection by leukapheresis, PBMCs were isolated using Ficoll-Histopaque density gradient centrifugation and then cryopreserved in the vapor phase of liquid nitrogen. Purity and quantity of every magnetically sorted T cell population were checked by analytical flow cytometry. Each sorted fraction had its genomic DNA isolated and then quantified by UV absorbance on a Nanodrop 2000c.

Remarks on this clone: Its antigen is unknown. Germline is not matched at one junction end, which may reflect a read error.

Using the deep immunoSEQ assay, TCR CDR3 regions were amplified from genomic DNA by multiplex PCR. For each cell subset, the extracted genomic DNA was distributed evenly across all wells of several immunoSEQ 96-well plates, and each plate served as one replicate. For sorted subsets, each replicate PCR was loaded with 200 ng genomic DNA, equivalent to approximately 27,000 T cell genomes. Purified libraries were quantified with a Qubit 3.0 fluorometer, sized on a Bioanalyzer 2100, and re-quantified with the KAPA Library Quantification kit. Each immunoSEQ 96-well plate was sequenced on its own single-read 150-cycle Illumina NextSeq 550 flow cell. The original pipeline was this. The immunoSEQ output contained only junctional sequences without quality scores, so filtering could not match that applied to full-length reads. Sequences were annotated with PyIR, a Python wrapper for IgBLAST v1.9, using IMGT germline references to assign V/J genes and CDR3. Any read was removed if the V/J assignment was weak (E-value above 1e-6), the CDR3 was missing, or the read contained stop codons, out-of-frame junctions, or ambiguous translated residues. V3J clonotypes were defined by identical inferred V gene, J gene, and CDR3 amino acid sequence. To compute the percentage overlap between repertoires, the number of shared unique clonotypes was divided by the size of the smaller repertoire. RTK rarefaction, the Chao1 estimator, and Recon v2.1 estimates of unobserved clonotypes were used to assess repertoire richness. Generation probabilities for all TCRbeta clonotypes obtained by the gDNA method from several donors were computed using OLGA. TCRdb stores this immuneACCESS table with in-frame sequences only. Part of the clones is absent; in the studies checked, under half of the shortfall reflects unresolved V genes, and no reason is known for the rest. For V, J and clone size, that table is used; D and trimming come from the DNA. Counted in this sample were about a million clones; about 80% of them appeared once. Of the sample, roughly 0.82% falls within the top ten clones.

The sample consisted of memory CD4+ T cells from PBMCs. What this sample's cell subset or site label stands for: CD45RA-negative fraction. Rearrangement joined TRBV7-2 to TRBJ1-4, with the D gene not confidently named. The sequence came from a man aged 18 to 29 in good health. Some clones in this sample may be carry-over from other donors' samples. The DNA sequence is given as TGTGCCAGCAGCTTAGCTCGGTCCCGGACTGAAGAACTGTTTTTT. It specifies CASSLARSRTEELFF.